Presented here are 3 T cell receptor beta chains from one specimen sequenced in a study of T cell repertoires in ileal Crohn's disease. Clones were read by immunoSEQ multiplex PCR, and TCRdb kept only the in-frame ones, dropping some. Of around 6,200 clones in the sample, 79% were seen once. The sample was ileal tissue. These receptors were taken from an adult with Crohn's disease.

This sequence joins TRBV11-2 and TRBJ1-3; D is unresolved. The V and J ends lost 0 bases and 0 bases respectively, with 9 bases between them. This CDR3 spans 16 amino acids. Germline values: CDR1 SGHAT, CDR2 FQNNGV. The CDR3 protein is CASSLELELSGNTIYF. The CDR3 DNA sequence: TGTGCCAGCAGCTTAGAGTTGGAGCTCTCTGGAAACACCATATATTTT.

CDR3 residues: CASSPRDRSYNEQFF. In DNA, the CDR3 is TGTGCCAGCAGCCCTCGGGACAGATCCTACAATGAGCAGTTCTTC. The chain links TRBV9 to TRBJ2-1; TRBD1 agrees at 7 bases. The germline V gene has CDR1 SGDLS and CDR2 YYNGEE. CDR3 length: 15 amino acids. After removal of 4 bases from V and 1 base from J, the junction contained 5 bases not matched to a gene.

The chain joins TRBV5-1 to TRBJ1-3; the D gene is possibly TRBD1 (5 bases). Germline CDR1 SGHRS, CDR2 YFSETQ. Trimming took 7 bases from V and 4 from J, leaving 18 bases between them. The CDR3 has 15 amino acids. The CDR3 DNA sequence: TGCGCCAGCTCCCTCGGTAGGGGCTCAGGAAACACCATATATTTT. Its protein is CASSLGRGSGNTIYF.